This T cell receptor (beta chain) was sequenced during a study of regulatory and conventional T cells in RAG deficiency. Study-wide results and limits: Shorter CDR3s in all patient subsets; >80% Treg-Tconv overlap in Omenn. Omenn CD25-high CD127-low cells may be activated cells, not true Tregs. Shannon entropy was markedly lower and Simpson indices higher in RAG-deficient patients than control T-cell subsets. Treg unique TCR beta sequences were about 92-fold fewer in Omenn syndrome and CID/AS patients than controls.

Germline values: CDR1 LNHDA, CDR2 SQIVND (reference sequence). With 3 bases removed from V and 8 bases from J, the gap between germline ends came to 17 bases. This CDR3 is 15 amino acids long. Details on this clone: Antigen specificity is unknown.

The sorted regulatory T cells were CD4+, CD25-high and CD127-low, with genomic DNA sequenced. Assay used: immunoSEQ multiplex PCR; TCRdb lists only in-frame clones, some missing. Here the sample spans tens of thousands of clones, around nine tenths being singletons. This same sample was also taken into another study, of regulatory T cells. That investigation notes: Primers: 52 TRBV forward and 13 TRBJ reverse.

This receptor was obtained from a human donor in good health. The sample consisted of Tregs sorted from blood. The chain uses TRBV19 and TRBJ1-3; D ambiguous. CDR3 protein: CASSIEGGMRDTIYF. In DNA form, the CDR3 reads TGTGCCAGTAGTATCGAAGGCGGGATGCGGGACACCATATATTTT.